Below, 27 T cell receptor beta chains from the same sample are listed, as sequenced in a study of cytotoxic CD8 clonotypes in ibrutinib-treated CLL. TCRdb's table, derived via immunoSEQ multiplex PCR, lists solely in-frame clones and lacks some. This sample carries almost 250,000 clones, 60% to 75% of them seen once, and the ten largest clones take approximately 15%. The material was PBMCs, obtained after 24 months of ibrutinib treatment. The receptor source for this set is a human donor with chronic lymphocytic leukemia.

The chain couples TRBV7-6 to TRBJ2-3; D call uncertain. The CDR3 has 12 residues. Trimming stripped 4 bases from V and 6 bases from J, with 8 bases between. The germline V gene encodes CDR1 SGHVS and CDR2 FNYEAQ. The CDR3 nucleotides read TGTGCCAGCAGCTCCCTCAGGGATACGCAGTATTTT. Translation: CASSSLRDTQYF. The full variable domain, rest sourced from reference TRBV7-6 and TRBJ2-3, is GAGVSQSPRYKVTKRGQDVALRCDPISGHVSLYWYRQALGQGPEFLTYFNYEAQQDKSGLPNDRFSAERPEGSISTLTIQRTEQRDSAMYRCASSSLRDTQYFGPGTRLTVL.

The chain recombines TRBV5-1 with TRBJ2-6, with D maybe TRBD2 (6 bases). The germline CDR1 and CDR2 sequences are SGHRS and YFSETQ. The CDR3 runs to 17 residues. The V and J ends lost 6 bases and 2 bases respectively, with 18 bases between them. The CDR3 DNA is TGCGCCAGCACTGCCTCCTCTGCGGGGACTGGGGCCAACGTCCTGACTTTC. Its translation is CASTASSAGTGANVLTF. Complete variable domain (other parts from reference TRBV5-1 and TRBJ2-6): KAGVTQTPRYLIKTRGQQVTLSCSPISGHRSVSWYQQTPGQGLQFLFEYFSETQRNKGNFPGRFSGRQFSNSRSEMNVSTLELGDSALYLCASTASSAGTGANVLTFGAGSRLTVL.

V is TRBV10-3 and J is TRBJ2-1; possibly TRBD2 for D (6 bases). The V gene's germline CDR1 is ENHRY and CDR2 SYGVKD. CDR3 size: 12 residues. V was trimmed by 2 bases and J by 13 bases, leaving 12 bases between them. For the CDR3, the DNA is TGTGCCATCAGTGAGCCGACTAGTAACCAGTTCTTC. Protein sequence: CAISEPTSNQFF.

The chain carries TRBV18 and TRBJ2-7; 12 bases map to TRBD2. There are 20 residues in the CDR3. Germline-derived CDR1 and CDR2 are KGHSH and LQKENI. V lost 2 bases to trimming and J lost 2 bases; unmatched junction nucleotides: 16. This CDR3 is CASSPIGTGATSGRAYEQYF. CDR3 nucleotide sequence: TGTGCCAGCTCACCAATCGGGACAGGGGCGACTAGCGGGAGAGCCTACGAGCAGTACTTC.

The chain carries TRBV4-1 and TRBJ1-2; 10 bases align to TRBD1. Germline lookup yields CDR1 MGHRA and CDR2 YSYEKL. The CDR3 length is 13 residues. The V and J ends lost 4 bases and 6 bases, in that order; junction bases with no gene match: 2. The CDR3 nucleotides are TGCGCCAGCAGCCTGGACAGGGGGGATGGCTACACCTTC. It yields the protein CASSLDRGDGYTF.

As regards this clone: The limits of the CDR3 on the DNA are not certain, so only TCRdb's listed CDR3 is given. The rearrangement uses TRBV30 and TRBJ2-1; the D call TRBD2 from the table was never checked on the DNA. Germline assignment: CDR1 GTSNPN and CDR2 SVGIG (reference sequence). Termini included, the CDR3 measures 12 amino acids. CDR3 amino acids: CAWGPGTGRGFF.

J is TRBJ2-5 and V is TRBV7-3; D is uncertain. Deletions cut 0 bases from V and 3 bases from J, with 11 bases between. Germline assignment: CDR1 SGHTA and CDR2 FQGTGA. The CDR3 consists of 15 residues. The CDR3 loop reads CASSLTLDPKETQYF. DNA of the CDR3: TGTGCCAGCAGCTTAACGTTGGATCCGAAAGAGACCCAGTACTTC.

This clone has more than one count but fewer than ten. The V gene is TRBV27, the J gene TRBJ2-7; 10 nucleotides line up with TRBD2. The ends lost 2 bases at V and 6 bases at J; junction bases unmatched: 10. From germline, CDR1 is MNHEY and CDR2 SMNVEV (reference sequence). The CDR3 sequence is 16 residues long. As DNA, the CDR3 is TGTGCCAGCAGTTTAAGTAGCGGGAGGCTCTCACGCGAGCAGTACTTC. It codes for CASSLSSGRLSREQYF.

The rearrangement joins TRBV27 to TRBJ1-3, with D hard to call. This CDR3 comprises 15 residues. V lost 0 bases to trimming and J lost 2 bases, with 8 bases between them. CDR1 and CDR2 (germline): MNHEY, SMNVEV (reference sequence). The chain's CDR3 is CASSLSSSPGNTIYF. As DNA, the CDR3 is TGTGCCAGCAGTTTATCGTCCAGCCCTGGAAACACCATATATTTT.

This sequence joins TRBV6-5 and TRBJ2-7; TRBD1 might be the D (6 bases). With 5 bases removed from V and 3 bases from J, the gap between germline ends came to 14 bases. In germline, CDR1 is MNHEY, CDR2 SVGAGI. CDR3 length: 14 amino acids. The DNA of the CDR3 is TGTGCCAGCAGTCAACGGGACACTATCTACGAGCAGTACTTC. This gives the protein CASSQRDTIYEQYF.

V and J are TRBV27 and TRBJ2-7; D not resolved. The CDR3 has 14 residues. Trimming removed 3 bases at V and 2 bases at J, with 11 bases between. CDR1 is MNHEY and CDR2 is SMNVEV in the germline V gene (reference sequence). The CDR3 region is CASSFRQATYEQYF. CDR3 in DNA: TGTGCCAGCAGTTTCAGGCAGGCCACCTACGAGCAGTACTTC.

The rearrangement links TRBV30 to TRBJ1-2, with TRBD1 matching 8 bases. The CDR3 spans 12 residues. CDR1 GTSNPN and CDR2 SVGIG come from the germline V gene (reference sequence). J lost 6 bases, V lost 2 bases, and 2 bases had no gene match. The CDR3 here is CAWSTQGDGYTF. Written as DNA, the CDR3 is TGTGCCTGGAGTACACAGGGGGATGGCTACACCTTC.

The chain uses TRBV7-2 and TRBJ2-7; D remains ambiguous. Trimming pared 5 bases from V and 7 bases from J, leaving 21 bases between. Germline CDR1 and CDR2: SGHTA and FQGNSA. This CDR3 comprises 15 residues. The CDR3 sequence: CASSLRGSRPREQYF. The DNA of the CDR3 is TGTGCCAGCAGCCTTCGAGGATCCCGTCCTAGAGAGCAGTACTTC.

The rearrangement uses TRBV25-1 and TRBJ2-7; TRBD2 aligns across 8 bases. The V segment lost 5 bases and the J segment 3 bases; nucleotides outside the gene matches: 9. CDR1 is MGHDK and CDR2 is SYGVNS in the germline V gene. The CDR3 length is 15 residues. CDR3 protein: CASSPEGREDYEQYF. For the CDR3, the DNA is TGTGCCAGCAGTCCCGAGGGGCGGGAGGACTACGAGCAGTACTTC.

CDR3 nucleotides: TGTGCCAGCTCACCAGGGCCTCCGTGGAATGAAAAACTGTTTTTT. Protein sequence: CASSPGPPWNEKLFF. This chain joins TRBV18 and TRBJ1-4; unclear D gene. Germline V gene data show CDR1 as KGHSH and CDR2 as LQKENI. The CDR3 spans 15 residues. V gave up 2 bases and J gave up 5 bases, with 12 bases separating them.

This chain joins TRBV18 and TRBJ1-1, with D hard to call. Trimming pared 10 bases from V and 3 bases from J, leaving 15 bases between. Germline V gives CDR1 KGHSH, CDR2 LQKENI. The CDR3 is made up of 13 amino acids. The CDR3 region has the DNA TGTGCCACCGCCCCGTCTAGAGACACTGAAGCTTTCTTT. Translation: CATAPSRDTEAFF.

CDR3 residues: CASSLEQGTDTQYF. For the CDR3, the DNA is TGCGCCAGCAGCTTGGAACAGGGCACAGATACGCAGTATTTT. The chain combines TRBV5-1 with TRBJ2-3, with TRBD1 as a possible D gene (5 bases). The CDR3 is 14 amino acids. From germline, CDR1 is SGHRS and CDR2 YFSETQ. V was clipped by 0 bases and J by 1 base, with 6 bases between them.

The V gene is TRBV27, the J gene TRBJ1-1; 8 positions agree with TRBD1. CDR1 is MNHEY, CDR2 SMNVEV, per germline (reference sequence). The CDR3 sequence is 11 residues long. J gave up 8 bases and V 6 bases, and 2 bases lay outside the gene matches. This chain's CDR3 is CASSRQGEAFF. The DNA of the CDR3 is TGTGCCAGCAGCAGACAGGGGGAAGCTTTCTTT.

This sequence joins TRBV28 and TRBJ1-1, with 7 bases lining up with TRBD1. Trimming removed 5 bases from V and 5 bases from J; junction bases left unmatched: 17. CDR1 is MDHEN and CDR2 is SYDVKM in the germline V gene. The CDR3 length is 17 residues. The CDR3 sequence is CASSLSGAGTARTEAFF. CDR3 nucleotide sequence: TGTGCCAGCAGTCTATCCGGAGCCGGGACAGCGAGGACTGAAGCTTTCTTT.

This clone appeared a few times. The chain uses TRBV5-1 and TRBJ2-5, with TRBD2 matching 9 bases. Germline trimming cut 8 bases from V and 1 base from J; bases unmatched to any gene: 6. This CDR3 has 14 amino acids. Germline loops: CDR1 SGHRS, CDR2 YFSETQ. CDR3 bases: TGCGCCAGTAGCGGGAGAGGGGGCCAAGAGACCCAGTACTTC. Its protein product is CASSGRGGQETQYF.

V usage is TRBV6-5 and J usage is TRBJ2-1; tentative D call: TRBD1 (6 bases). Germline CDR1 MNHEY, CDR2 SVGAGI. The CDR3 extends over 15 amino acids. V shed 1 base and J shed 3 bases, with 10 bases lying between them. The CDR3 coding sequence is TGTGCCAGCAGTTACTTGACAGGCCGCTACAATGAGCAGTTCTTC. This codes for CASSYLTGRYNEQFF.

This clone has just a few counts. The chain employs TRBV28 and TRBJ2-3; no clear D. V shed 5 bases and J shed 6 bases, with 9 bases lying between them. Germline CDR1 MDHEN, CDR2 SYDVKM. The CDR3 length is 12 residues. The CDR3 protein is CASSLRSDTQYF. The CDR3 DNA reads TGTGCCAGCAGTCTCCGGTCGGATACGCAGTATTTT.

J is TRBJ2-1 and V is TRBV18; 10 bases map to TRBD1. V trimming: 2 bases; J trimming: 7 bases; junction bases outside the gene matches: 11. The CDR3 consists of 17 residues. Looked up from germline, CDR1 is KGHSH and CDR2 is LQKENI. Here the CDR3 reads CASSPGIGTGEWNEQFF. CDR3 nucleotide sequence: TGTGCCAGCTCACCAGGGATTGGGACAGGGGAGTGGAATGAGCAGTTCTTC.

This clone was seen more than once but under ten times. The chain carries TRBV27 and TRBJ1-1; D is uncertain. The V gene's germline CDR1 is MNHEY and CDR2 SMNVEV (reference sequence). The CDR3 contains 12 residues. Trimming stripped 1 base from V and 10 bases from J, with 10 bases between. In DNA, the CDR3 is TGTGCCAGCAGTTTATTGGGAGGGTTAGCTTTCTTT. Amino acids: CASSLLGGLAFF.

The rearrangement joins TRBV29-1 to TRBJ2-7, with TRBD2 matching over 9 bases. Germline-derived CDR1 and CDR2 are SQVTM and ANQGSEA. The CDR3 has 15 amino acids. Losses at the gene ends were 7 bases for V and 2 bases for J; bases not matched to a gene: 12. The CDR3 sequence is CSATFLAGSTYEQYF. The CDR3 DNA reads TGCAGCGCAACTTTTCTAGCGGGATCTACCTACGAGCAGTACTTC.

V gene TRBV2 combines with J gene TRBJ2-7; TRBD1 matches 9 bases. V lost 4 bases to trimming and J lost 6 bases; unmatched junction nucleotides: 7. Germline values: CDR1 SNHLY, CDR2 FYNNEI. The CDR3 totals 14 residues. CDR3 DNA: TGTGCCAGCAGTGTCCGGGACAGGGATCCCGAGCAGTACTTC. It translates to CASSVRDRDPEQYF.

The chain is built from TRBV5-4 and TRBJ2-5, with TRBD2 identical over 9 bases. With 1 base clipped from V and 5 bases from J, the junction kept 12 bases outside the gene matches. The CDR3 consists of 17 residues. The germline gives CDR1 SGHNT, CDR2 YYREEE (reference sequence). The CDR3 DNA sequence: TGTGCCAGCAGCTTGAGTGTAGCGGGAGTATCGGTGGAGACCCAGTACTTC. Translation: CASSLSVAGVSVETQYF. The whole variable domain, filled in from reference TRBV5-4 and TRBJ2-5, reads ETGVTQSPTHLIKTRGQQVTLRCSSQSGHNTVSWYQQALGQGPQFIFQYYREEENGRGNFPPRFSGLQFPNYSSELNVNALELDDSALYLCASSLSVAGVSVETQYFGPGTRLLVL.